A single sample gave rise to the 5 T cell receptor beta chains below, sequenced in a study of T cells in Graves' hyperthyroidism and ophthalmopathy. The CDR3 regions of TCR beta were amplified from RNA transcripts. A first-round RT-PCR of the TCR CDR3 used the HTBI primer set. Using its own MiXCR run on the multiplex PCR reads, TCRdb lists one record per CDR3 protein. The table includes hundreds of thousands of distinct CDR3 sequences, roughly 13% detected once. Sample: blood. The receptors shown here come from a woman in her 30s with Graves' hyperthyroidism that later progressed to Graves' ophthalmopathy.

This clonotype occurred many times. The V gene is TRBV5-1, the J gene TRBJ1-1, with 12 bases that match TRBD1. CDR3 size: 15 residues. CDR1 is SGHRS, CDR2 YFSETQ, per germline. The J segment lost 6 bases and the V segment lost 4 bases, leaving 7 bases of the junction unmatched. CDR3 DNA sequence: TGCGCCAGCAGCGGCCCGGGACAGGGGGCCGCTGAAGCTTTCTTT. Translated: CASSGPGQGAAEAFF.

The table lists this clonotype with many counts. The chain employs TRBV30 and TRBJ2-5; 8 nucleotides match TRBD1. V trimming: 2 bases; J trimming: 2 bases; junction bases outside the gene matches: 10. The CDR3 loop spans 16 amino acids. CDR1 and CDR2 from the germline V gene are GTSNPN and SVGIG (reference sequence). CDR3 amino acids: CAWSSGQGATQETQYF. The CDR3 DNA reads as TGTGCCTGGAGTTCCGGGCAGGGGGCAACTCAAGAGACCCAGTACTTC. Full variable domain (remainder filled in from reference TRBV30 and TRBJ2-5): SQTIHQWPATLVQPVGSPLSLECTVEGTSNPNLYWYRQAAGRGLQLLFYSVGIGQISSEVPQNLSASRPQDRQFILSSKKLLLSDSGFYLCAWSSGQGATQETQYFGPGTRLLVL.

This chain links TRBV11-2 with TRBJ2-7; a weak D match, TRBD2 (5 bases). The CDR3 spans 14 residues. V was trimmed by 8 bases and J by 3 bases, leaving 17 bases between them. Germline V gene sequence: CDR1 SGHAT, CDR2 FQNNGV. Here the CDR3 DNA reads TGTGCCAGCTCCCTCGGGAACGCCAACTACGAGCAGTACTTC. This encodes CASSLGNANYEQYF.

V gene TRBV20-1 combines with J gene TRBJ1-5, with a possible D match to TRBD1 (5 bases). The CDR3 runs to 15 residues. The germline V gene encodes CDR1 DFQATT and CDR2 SNEGSKA (reference sequence). Trimming stripped 3 bases from V and 6 bases from J, with 18 bases between. CDR3 loop: CSASKEGTGGQPQHF. The CDR3, as DNA: TGCAGTGCTAGTAAAGAAGGGACCGGGGGTCAGCCCCAGCATTTT.

The rearrangement uses TRBV7-9 and TRBJ2-1; tentatively, D is TRBD2 (6 bases). This CDR3 is built from 14 residues. Germline V gene data show CDR1 as SEHNR and CDR2 as FQNEAQ (reference sequence). Trimming shortened V by 5 bases and J by 11 bases, and 19 bases separated the two germline ends. The CDR3: CASSHTPPGVQQFF. The DNA of the CDR3 is TGTGCCAGCAGCCATACTCCTCCGGGAGTACAGCAGTTCTTC.